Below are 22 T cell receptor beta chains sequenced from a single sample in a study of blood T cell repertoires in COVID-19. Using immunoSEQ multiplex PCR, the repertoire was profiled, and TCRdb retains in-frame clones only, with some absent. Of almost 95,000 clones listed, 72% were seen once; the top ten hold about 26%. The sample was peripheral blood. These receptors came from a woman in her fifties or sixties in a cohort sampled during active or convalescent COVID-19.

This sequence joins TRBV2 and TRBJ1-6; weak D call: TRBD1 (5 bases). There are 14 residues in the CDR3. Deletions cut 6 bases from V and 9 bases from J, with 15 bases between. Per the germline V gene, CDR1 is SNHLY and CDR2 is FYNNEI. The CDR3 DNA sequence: TGTGCCAGCAGCCCCCGGGGGGAAGGTTCACCCCTCCACTTT. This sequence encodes CASSPRGEGSPLHF.

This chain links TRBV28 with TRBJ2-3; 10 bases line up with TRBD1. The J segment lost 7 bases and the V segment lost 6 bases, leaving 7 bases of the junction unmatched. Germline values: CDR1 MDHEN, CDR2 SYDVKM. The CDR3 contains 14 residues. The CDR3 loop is CASRATGGGNTQYF. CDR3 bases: TGTGCCAGCAGGGCGACAGGGGGCGGAAATACGCAGTATTTT.

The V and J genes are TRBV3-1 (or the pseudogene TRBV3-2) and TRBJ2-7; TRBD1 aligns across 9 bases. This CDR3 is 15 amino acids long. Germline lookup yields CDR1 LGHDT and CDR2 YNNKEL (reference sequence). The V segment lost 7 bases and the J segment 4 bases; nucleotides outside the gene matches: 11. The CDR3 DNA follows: TGTGCCAGCACCCGGACAGGGGTGGGTTTTTACGAGCAGTACTTC. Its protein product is CASTRTGVGFYEQYF.

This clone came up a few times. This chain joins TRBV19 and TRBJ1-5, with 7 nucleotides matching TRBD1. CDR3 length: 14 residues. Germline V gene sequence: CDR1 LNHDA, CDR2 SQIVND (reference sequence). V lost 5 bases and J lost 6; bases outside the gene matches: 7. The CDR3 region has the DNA TGTGCCAGTAGTCGCGGGGCAGGGGGTCAGCCCCAGCATTTT. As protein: CASSRGAGGQPQHF.

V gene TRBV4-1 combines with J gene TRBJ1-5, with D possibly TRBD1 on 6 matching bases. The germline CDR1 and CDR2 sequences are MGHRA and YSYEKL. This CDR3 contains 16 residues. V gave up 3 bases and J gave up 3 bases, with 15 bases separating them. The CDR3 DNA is TGCGCCAGCAGCCAGGAAGCTGGGGGCATCAATCAGCCCCAGCATTTT. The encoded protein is CASSQEAGGINQPQHF.

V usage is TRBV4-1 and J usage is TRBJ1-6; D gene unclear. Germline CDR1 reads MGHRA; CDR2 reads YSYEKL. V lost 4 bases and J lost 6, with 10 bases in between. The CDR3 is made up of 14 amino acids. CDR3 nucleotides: TGCGCCAGCAGCCCGAGGGCCCCTAATTCACCCCTCCACTTT. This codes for CASSPRAPNSPLHF.

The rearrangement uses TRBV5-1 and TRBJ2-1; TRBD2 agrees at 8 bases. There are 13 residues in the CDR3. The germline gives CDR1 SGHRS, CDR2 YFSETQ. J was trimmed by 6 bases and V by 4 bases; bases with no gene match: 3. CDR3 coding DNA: TGCGCCAGCAGCCCGACTAGCGCCAATGAGCAGTTCTTC. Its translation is CASSPTSANEQFF.

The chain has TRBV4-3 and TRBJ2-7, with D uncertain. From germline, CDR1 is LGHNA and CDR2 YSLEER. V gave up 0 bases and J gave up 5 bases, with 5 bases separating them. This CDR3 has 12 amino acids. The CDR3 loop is CASSQDGHEQYF. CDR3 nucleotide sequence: TGCGCCAGCAGCCAAGATGGGCACGAGCAGTACTTC.

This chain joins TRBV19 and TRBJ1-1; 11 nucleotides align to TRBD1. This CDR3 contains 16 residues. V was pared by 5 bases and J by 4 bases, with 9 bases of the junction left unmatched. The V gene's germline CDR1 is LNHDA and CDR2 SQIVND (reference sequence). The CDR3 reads CASSPRTGGVITEAFF. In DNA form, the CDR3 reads TGTGCCAGTAGTCCAAGGACAGGGGGCGTAATCACTGAAGCTTTCTTT.

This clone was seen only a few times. CDR3 nucleotides: TGTGCCAGCAGCTTAGAGGGCGGGGGGGGAAAAAACATTCAGTACTTC. Protein: CASSLEGGGGKNIQYF. V gene TRBV7-2 combines with J gene TRBJ2-4, with TRBD2 matching 9 bases. The germline V gene encodes CDR1 SGHTA and CDR2 FQGNSA. The length of the CDR3 is 16 residues. V shed 1 base and J 4 bases; nucleotides not matched to a gene: 5.

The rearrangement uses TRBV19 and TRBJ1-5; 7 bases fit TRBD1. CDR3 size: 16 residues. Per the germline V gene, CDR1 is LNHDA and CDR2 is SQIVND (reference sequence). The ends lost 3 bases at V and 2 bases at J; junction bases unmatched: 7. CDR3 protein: CASSIISGTGNQPQHF. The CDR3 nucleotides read TGTGCCAGTAGTATCATTTCTGGGACAGGCAATCAGCCCCAGCATTTT.

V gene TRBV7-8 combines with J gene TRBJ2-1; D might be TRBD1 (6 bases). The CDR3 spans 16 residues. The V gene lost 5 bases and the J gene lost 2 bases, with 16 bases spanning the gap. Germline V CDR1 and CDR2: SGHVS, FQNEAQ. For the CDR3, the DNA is TGTGCCAGCAGCCCGAAAATGGGGGCCACCTACAATGAGCAGTTCTTC. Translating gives CASSPKMGATYNEQFF.

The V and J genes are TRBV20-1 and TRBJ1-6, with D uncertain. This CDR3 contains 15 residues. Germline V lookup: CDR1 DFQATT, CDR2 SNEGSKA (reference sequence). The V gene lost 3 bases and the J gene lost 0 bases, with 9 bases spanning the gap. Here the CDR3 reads CSASLGSSYNSPLHF. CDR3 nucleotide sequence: TGCAGTGCTAGTTTAGGGAGCTCCTATAATTCACCCCTCCACTTT.

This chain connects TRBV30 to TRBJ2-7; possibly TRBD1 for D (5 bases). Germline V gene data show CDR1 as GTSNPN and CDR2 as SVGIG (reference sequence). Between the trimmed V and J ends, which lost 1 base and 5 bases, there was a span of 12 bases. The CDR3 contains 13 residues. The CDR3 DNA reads TGTGCCTGGAGTGGTGACAGAGTCCACGAGCAGTACTTC. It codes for CAWSGDRVHEQYF.

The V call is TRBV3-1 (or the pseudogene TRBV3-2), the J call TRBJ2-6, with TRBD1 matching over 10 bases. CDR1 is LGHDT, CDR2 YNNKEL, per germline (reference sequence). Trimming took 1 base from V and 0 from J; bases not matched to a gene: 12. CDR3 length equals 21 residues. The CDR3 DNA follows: TGTGCCAGCAGCCAAGGGGGACAGGGGTTCGAGGTTAACTCTGGGGCCAACGTCCTGACTTTC. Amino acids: CASSQGGQGFEVNSGANVLTF.

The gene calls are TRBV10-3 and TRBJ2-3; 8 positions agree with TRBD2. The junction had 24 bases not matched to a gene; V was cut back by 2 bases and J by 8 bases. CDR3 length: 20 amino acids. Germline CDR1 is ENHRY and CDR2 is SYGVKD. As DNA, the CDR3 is TGTGCCATCAGTGAGCCGGAACTATCGCGGGGGGCCCAACCTTCAGGTACGCAGTATTTT. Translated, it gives CAISEPELSRGAQPSGTQYF.

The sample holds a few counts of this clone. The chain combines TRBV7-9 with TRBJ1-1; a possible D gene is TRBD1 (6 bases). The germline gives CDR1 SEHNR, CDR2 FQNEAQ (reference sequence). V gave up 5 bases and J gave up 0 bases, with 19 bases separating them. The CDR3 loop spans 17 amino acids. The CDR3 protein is CASSRSGTSGLNTEAFF. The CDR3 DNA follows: TGTGCCAGCAGCCGTTCCGGGACATCGGGCCTGAACACTGAAGCTTTCTTT.

CDR3 in amino acids: CASSLGQGAYEQYF. DNA for the CDR3: TGTGCCAGCAGTTTAGGGCAGGGGGCCTACGAGCAGTACTTC. This chain connects TRBV27 to TRBJ2-7, with TRBD1 matching over 7 bases. J gave up 2 bases and V 2 bases, and 3 bases lay outside the gene matches. The CDR3 is 14 residues long. Germline CDR1 MNHEY, CDR2 SMNVEV (reference sequence).

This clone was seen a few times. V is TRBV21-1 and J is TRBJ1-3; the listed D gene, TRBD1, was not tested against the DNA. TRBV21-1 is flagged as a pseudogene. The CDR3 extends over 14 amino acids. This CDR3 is CASSRTGSGNTIYF. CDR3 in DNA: TGTGCCAGCAGCAGAACAGGCTCTGGAAACACCATATATTTT.

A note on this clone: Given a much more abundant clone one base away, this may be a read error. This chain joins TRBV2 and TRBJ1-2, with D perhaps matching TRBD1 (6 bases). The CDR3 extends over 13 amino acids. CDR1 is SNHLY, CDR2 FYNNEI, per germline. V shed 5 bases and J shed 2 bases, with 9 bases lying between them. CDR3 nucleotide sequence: TGTGCCAGCAGTCAACAGGGCAACTATGGCTACACCTTC. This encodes CASSQQGNYGYTF.

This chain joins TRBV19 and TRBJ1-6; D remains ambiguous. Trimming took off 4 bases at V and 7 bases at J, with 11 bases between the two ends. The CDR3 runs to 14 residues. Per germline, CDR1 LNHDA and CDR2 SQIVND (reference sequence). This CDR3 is CASSREILNSPLHF. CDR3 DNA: TGTGCCAGTAGTAGGGAGATTTTGAATTCACCCCTCCACTTT.

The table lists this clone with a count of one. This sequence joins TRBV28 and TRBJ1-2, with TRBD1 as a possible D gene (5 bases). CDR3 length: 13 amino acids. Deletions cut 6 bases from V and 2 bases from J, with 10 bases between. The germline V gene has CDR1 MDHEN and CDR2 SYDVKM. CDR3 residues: CASSPGNNYGYTF. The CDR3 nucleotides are TGTGCCAGCAGCCCAGGGAACAACTATGGCTACACCTTC.